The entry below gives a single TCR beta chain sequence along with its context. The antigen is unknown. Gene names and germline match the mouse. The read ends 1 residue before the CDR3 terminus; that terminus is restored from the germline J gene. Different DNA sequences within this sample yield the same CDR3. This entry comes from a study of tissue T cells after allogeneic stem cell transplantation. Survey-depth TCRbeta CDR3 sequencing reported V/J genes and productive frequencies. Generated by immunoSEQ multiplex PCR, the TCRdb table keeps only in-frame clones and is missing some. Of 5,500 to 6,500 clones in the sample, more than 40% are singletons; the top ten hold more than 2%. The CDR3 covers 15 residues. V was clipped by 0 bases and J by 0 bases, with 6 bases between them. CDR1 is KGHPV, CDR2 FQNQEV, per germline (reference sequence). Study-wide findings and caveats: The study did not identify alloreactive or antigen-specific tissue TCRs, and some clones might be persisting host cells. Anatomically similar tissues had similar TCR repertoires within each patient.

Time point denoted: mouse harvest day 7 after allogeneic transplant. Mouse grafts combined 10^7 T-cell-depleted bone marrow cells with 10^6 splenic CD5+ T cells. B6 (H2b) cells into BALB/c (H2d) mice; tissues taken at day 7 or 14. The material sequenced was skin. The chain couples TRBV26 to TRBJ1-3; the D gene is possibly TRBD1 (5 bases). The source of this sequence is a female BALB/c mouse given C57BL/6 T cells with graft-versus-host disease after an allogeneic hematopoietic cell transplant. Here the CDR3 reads CASSLSRGSGNTLYF. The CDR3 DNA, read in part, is TGTGCCAGCAGTCTGTCGAGGGGTTCTGGAAATACGCTCTAT.